A selection of T cell receptor beta chains follows, all from one sample in a study of cytomegalovirus exposure and HLA in healthy donors. The repertoire was sequenced with immunoSEQ multiplex PCR; TCRdb's copy has only in-frame clones and lacks some. The sample lists over 200,000 clones; around 88% were seen once. Sequenced sample: PBMCs. The receptors originated from a woman between 18 and 29 years old in good health and CMV-seronegative. Both conserved end residues are part of each CDR3. A D gene is named only where the DNA matches it firmly. A clone size is listed for some rows: how often the clone was seen (once, few, many), or a class if it is expanded.

clone size	J gene	D gene	V gene	CDR3 DNA	CDR3 protein
NA	TRBJ1-2	NA	TRBV4-3	TGCGCCAGCAGCCAAGACCGGGCGGGACTCTACTATGGCTACACCTTC	CASSQDRAGLYYGYTF
few	TRBJ2-7	TRBD1	TRBV7-9	TGTGCCAGCAGCCCATCAGGGGGCCGATCCTACGAGCAGTACTTC	CASSPSGGRSYEQYF
NA	TRBJ2-3	TRBD2	TRBV27	TGTGCCAGTTCAGCTAGCGGGGGGATCACAGATACGCAGTATTTT	CASSASGGITDTQYF
NA	TRBJ1-2	NA	TRBV2	TGTGCCAGCAACCCAGGGGCCCCCTATGGCTACACCTTC	CASNPGAPYGYTF
NA	TRBJ2-7	NA	TRBV11-1	TGTGCCAGCAGCTTTTCAGGGGGGTACGAGCAGTACTTC	CASSFSGGYEQYF
NA	TRBJ2-3	NA	TRBV6-6	TGTGCCAGCAGTCCTAGGGGGGGACACCAAAGGGATACGCAGTATTTT	CASSPRGGHQRDTQYF
NA	TRBJ2-4	TRBD2	TRBV4-1	TGCGCCAGCAGCCAAGTTACCGTGGGGGCGGGAGGAGCGAACATTCAGTACTTC	CASSQVTVGAGGANIQYF
NA	TRBJ2-3	TRBD2	TRBV27	TGTGCCAGCAGTACAAATCCGGGACTAGCAGGGGATACGCAGTATTTT	CASSTNPGLAGDTQYF
NA	TRBJ2-7	TRBD1	TRBV2	TGTGCCAGCTCATACAGGGGGCCGTCGGATGAGCAGTACTTC	CASSYRGPSDEQYF
NA	TRBJ1-5	TRBD1	TRBV27	TGTGCCAGCAGTTTCCAGGGGGCAACTCAGCCCCAGCATTTT	CASSFQGATQPQHF
NA	TRBJ2-1	TRBD2	TRBV30	TGTGCCTGGGGTCCAGGACTAGACTCCTACAATGAGCAGTTCTTC	CAWGPGLDSYNEQFF
NA	TRBJ2-7	TRBD1	TRBV6-6	TGTGCCGCAGGGACAGGGGGAACCGCCGAGCAGTACTTC	CAAGTGGTAEQYF
few	TRBJ1-1	NA	TRBV30	TGTGCCTGGAGTGTACGCGCGGACACTGAAGCTTTCTTT	CAWSVRADTEAFF
NA	TRBJ2-6	NA	TRBV19	TGTGCCAGTATAACCAGGGCTGGGGCCAACGTCCTGACTTTC	CASITRAGANVLTF
NA	TRBJ1-4	TRBD1	TRBV28	TGTGCCAGCAGCCAGACAGGGTTGAGGGAAAAACTGTTTTTT	CASSQTGLREKLFF
NA	TRBJ1-1	TRBD1	TRBV6-6	TGTGCCAGCAGTACGGACAGGGCAGCTTTCGAAGCTTTCTTT	CASSTDRAAFEAFF
once	TRBJ1-1	TRBD1	TRBV28	TGTGCCAGCACTACTAGGGACAGAGCGAACTCTGAAGCTTTCTTT	CASTTRDRANSEAFF
NA	TRBJ2-1	NA	TRBV7-9	TGTGCCAGCAGCCCCGGAGGTTTGGAGCAGTTCTTC	CASSPGGLEQFF
NA	TRBJ2-5	NA	TRBV14	TGTGCCAGCAGCCAATCCTATGCCGGGACCCAGTACTTC	CASSQSYAGTQYF
NA	TRBJ2-7	TRBD2	TRBV9	TGTGCCAGCAGCGTAGGCTTAACAGCGGGAGACAACGAGCAGTACTTC	CASSVGLTAGDNEQYF
once	TRBJ1-1	NA	TRBV6-5	TGTGCCAGCAGTCGTAGAGACACTGAAGCTTTCTTT	CASSRRDTEAFF
NA	TRBJ2-5	NA	TRBV6-5	TGTGCCAGCAGTTTCCAGGGGACCCGTCAGTACTTC	CASSFQGTRQYF
few	TRBJ1-2	NA	TRBV21-1	TGTGCCAGCAGCAAACTAGTCAGGGCTCCCGATGGCTACACCTTC	CASSKLVRAPDGYTF
NA	TRBJ2-1	TRBD2	TRBV11-2	TGTGCCAGCAGCTTAGGTCTAGCCGGGACTAGCCACTCCTACAATGAGCAGTTCTTC	CASSLGLAGTSHSYNEQFF
once	TRBJ2-2	TRBD2	TRBV27	TGTGCCAGCTTTACTAGCGGTTCGAACACCGGGGAGCTGTTTTTT	CASFTSGSNTGELFF
NA	TRBJ1-2	NA	TRBV7-9	TGTGCCAGCAGCTTAGGGGCAGGGGAGAAGGTGGGCTACACCTTC	CASSLGAGEKVGYTF
NA	TRBJ2-7	TRBD2	TRBV19	TGTGCCAGTAGAGCTAGCGGGTTCTACGAGCAGTACTTC	CASRASGFYEQYF
NA	TRBJ2-7	TRBD2	TRBV4-2	TGTGCCAGCAGCCAACGGGCTACACCCATAGCGGGAGCCTACTCCTACGAGCAGTACTTC	CASSQRATPIAGAYSYEQYF
few	TRBJ2-2	NA	TRBV4-2	TGTGCCAGCAATCAGCGTGACACCGGGGAGCTGTTTTTT	CASNQRDTGELFF
NA	TRBJ1-2	NA	TRBV10-3	TGTGCCATCAGCCCGGGTCCTAACTATGGCTACACCTTC	CAISPGPNYGYTF
NA	TRBJ1-1	NA	TRBV5-1	TGCGCCAGCAGAGTGGGCTCGAACACTGAAGCTTTCTTT	CASRVGSNTEAFF
NA	TRBJ2-7	NA	TRBV2	TGTGCCAGCAAGCTAGCGCGTTACGAGCAGTACTTC	CASKLARYEQYF
NA	TRBJ2-7	TRBD2	TRBV9	TGTGCCAGCAGCGTAGACGGGAGGGCCTACGAGCAGTACTTC	CASSVDGRAYEQYF
NA	TRBJ1-2	TRBD1	TRBV7-9	TGTGCCAGCAGTTCACGGGGCTTTGGGACAGGGTTGGACTACACCTTC	CASSSRGFGTGLDYTF
NA	TRBJ2-7	TRBD2	TRBV19	TGTGCCAGTAGTGTTGGACTAGGGCTCAACGAGCAGTACTTC	CASSVGLGLNEQYF
NA	TRBJ2-7	NA	TRBV27	TGTGCCAGCAGTTCACAGGTGGTCGCCTACGAGCAGTACTTC	CASSSQVVAYEQYF
NA	TRBJ2-2	NA	TRBV4-1	TGCGCCAGCAGCCTAGCGCCAGGGGCCACCGGGGAGCTGTTTTTT	CASSLAPGATGELFF
once	TRBJ2-7	NA	TRBV6-1	TGTGCCAGCAGTGAAGTTGGCGGCCGTTCGCACGAGCAGTACTTC	CASSEVGGRSHEQYF
NA	TRBJ1-4	TRBD1	TRBV9	TGTGCCAGCAGCGTAGGGGACAGGGGCCCATTCGGACTGTTTTTT	CASSVGDRGPFGLFF
NA	TRBJ2-7	NA	TRBV11-2	TGTGCCAGCAGCTTAGACCCCACAGGGTGGGTCGAGCAGTACTTC	CASSLDPTGWVEQYF
few	TRBJ1-2	NA	TRBV4-3	TGCGCCAGCAGCCAAGATCGAGGCAGTACTAGCTATGGCTACACCTTC	CASSQDRGSTSYGYTF
NA	TRBJ2-4	NA	TRBV28	TGTGCCAGCAGGGGCGGTGTGGGGCTAGCCAAAAACATTCAGTACTTC	CASRGGVGLAKNIQYF
NA	TRBJ1-2	TRBD1	TRBV5-6	TGTGCCAGCAGCGAGACAGGGGTGTCGCATGGCTACACCTTC	CASSETGVSHGYTF
NA	TRBJ2-2	TRBD2	TRBV5-1	TGCGCCAGCAGCTTGGTTTCGGGAGGCCCCGGGGAGCTGTTTTTT	CASSLVSGGPGELFF
NA	TRBJ2-7	NA	TRBV27	TGTGCCAGCGGGTCCTACGACAGATACGAGCAGTACTTC	CASGSYDRYEQYF
NA	TRBJ2-7	NA	TRBV10-3	TGTGCCATCAGCCCCCGCGGGGAGTGGACCTACGAGCAGTACTTC	CAISPRGEWTYEQYF
NA	TRBJ1-3	NA	TRBV27	TGTGCCAGCAGTTTATCTGCAGGCCTCTCTGGAAACACCATATATTTT	CASSLSAGLSGNTIYF
NA	TRBJ2-3	TRBD2	TRBV6-5	TGTGCCAGTCGGACTAGCGGGATAGCAGATACGCAGTATTTT	CASRTSGIADTQYF
NA	TRBJ2-1	NA	TRBV6-5	TGTGCCAGCAGTTACTCATTCAGGTCCGATGAGCAGTTCTTC	CASSYSFRSDEQFF
NA	TRBJ2-1	TRBD1	TRBV11-3	TGTGCCAGCAGCCCAAGCTCCGGGACAGACCGCAATGAGCAGTTCTTC	CASSPSSGTDRNEQFF
NA	TRBJ2-2	NA	TRBV4-1	TGCGCCAGCAGCCCTTGGGGAGGATCCACCGGGGAGCTGTTTTTT	CASSPWGGSTGELFF
NA	TRBJ2-3	TRBD2	TRBV7-3	TGTGCCAGCAGCTTGACGGGAGGGCCGACAGATACGCAGTATTTT	CASSLTGGPTDTQYF
NA	TRBJ1-2	TRBD1	TRBV27	TGTGCCAGCAGTGCGACAGGGAGCGGCTACACCTTC	CASSATGSGYTF
NA	TRBJ1-1	NA	TRBV19	TGTGCCAGTAGTATTGGCAGGGTGGCGAACACTGAAGCTTTCTTT	CASSIGRVANTEAFF
NA	TRBJ2-1	TRBD2	TRBV19	TGTGCCAGTACTAGCGGGGAAATACCTGAATACAATGAGCAGTTCTTC	CASTSGEIPEYNEQFF
NA	TRBJ2-3	TRBD2	TRBV5-1	TGCGCCAGCAGCCCGGGACTAGCGGGAGACGGGTCAGATACGCAGTATTTT	CASSPGLAGDGSDTQYF